These T cell receptor beta chains were read from a single sample in a study of shared T cell receptors in the human thymus. The protocol was immunoSEQ multiplex PCR, while the TCRdb copy is restricted to in-frame clones and leaves out a portion. Seen here are 700,000 or so clones, approximately 85% observed once, and the top ten hold approximately 0.01%. This same sample was also part of a study on human thymus T cells.

Sequencing used thymocytes. These receptors were collected from a girl under two years old with a congenital heart defect. CDR3s include the opening cysteine and the closing phenylalanine or tryptophan. A D gene is named only where the DNA matches it firmly. Rows may omit the clone size; those that give it use once, few, many or a size class.

D: -
size: -
V: TRBV6-1
J: TRBJ1-5
DNA: TGTGCCAGCAGTGAAATCTTCCGGGGGAAGGAAAATCAGCCCCAGCATTTT
CDR3: CASSEIFRGKENQPQHF

D: TRBD1
size: -
V: TRBV7-6
J: TRBJ1-1
DNA: TGTGCCAGCAGCTCGAGGGGCTCCGACAGGGTGGTGAACACTGAAGCTTTCTTT
CDR3: CASSSRGSDRVVNTEAFF

D: -
size: -
V: TRBV9
J: TRBJ1-6
DNA: TGTGCCAGCAGCGTAGAGGGGCTGGGTAATTCACCCCTCCACTTT
CDR3: CASSVEGLGNSPLHF

D: -
size: once
V: TRBV6-5
J: TRBJ1-1
DNA: TGTGCCAGCATCCCTCTTTTGAACACTGAAGCTTTCTTT
CDR3: CASIPLLNTEAFF

D: -
size: -
V: TRBV12-2
J: TRBJ1-2
DNA: TGTGCAAGTCGCTTATCGGGGGCGGAGCGGGGTAGCTACACCTTC
CDR3: CASRLSGAERGSYTF

D: -
size: -
V: TRBV30
J: TRBJ1-5
DNA: TGTGCCTGGAGGGGCGGAGGGGACGGTTGGCCCCAGCATTTT
CDR3: CAWRGGGDGWPQHF

D: -
size: -
V: TRBV5-5
J: TRBJ2-7
DNA: TGTGCCAGCAGCTTCGGGGTTCGGTACGAGCAGTACTTC
CDR3: CASSFGVRYEQYF

D: TRBD2
size: -
V: TRBV18
J: TRBJ2-7
DNA: TGTGCCAGCTCACCAAATAATGGACTAGCGGGGGTATCCTACTACGAGCAGTACTTC
CDR3: CASSPNNGLAGVSYYEQYF

D: TRBD2
size: -
V: TRBV5-1
J: TRBJ2-1
DNA: TGCGCCAGCAGCCCTCGACTAGCGGGGGGCAACCACAATGAGCAGTTCTTC
CDR3: CASSPRLAGGNHNEQFF

D: -
size: -
V: TRBV18
J: TRBJ1-4
DNA: TGTGCCAGCTCGACCAGGAACAGCGGTGCAACTAATGAAAAACTGTTTTTT
CDR3: CASSTRNSGATNEKLFF

D: -
size: -
V: TRBV4-1
J: TRBJ1-3
DNA: TGCGCCAGCAGCCAAGATCCTACAGGGTTGAGAGGAAACACCATATATTTT
CDR3: CASSQDPTGLRGNTIYF

D: -
size: -
V: TRBV5-5
J: TRBJ1-1
DNA: TGTGCCAGCAGCTTCCTCCCCGGGAGTTCCGGGAACACTGAAGCTTTCTTT
CDR3: CASSFLPGSSGNTEAFF

D: -
size: -
V: TRBV4-1
J: TRBJ1-1
DNA: TGCGCCAGCAGCCACCACAGGGTGCGTACTGAAGCTTTCTTT
CDR3: CASSHHRVRTEAFF

D: TRBD1
size: once
V: TRBV12-5
J: TRBJ1-1
DNA: TGTGCTAGTGGGGACAGGGGGGGGACTGAAGCTTTCTTT
CDR3: CASGDRGGTEAFF

D: -
size: few
V: TRBV6-1
J: TRBJ1-1
DNA: TGTGCCAGCAGTGAGATGGGTAAGAGGGACACTGAAGCTTTCTTT
CDR3: CASSEMGKRDTEAFF

D: -
size: -
V: TRBV25-1
J: TRBJ1-3
DNA: TGTGCCAGCAGTCCCCAGGGGCCGTTGTCTGGAAACACCATATATTTT
CDR3: CASSPQGPLSGNTIYF

D: -
size: -
V: TRBV25-1
J: TRBJ1-1
DNA: TGTGCCAGCAGGGGTACAGGGCACGGGACTGAAGCTTTCTTT
CDR3: CASRGTGHGTEAFF

D: TRBD1
size: -
V: TRBV5-1
J: TRBJ1-2
DNA: TGCGCCAGCAAATCAGCCCCCCGGACAGGGAGAAACTATGGCTACACCTTC
CDR3: CASKSAPRTGRNYGYTF

D: -
size: -
V: TRBV7-9
J: TRBJ1-1
DNA: TGTGCCAGCAGCTTAGAGAAAGCGAACACTGAAGCTTTCTTT
CDR3: CASSLEKANTEAFF

D: -
size: -
V: TRBV5-1
J: TRBJ1-2
DNA: TGCGCCAGCAGCCCCCATCCTACAGGGAAGTGTAGCTACACCTTC
CDR3: CASSPHPTGKCSYTF

D: TRBD1
size: once
V: TRBV9
J: TRBJ2-7
DNA: TGTGCCAGCAGCCCGCGGACAGGGAACACCTCCTACGAGCAGTACTTC
CDR3: CASSPRTGNTSYEQYF

D: -
size: -
V: TRBV5-1
J: TRBJ2-1
DNA: TGCGCCAGCGCCTCCAGGGATACCCACAATGAGCAGTTCTTC
CDR3: CASASRDTHNEQFF

D: TRBD1
size: -
V: TRBV10-3
J: TRBJ1-1
DNA: TGTGCCATCAGTGGAGGGAGAACCAACAGGGGGGGAAACACTGAAGCTTTCTTT
CDR3: CAISGGRTNRGGNTEAFF

D: TRBD2
size: -
V: TRBV5-4
J: TRBJ2-7
DNA: TGTGCCAGCAGCTTGGATCTAGCGGGGGCCGAAACCTACGAGCAGTACTTC
CDR3: CASSLDLAGAETYEQYF

D: -
size: -
V: TRBV2
J: TRBJ2-3
DNA: TGTGCCAGCAGTCCCTGCGGGGCGGCAACAGATACGCAGTATTTT
CDR3: CASSPCGAATDTQYF

D: TRBD1
size: -
V: TRBV5-4
J: TRBJ1-1
DNA: TGTGCCAGCAGCTTGGGGGCGGACAGGGGATATATGAACACTGAAGCTTTCTTT
CDR3: CASSLGADRGYMNTEAFF

D: -
size: -
V: TRBV25-1
J: TRBJ1-2
DNA: TGTGCCAGCAGTGGGGGACACATTCGTTATGGCTACACCTTC
CDR3: CASSGGHIRYGYTF

D: TRBD2
size: -
V: TRBV28
J: TRBJ2-3
DNA: TGTGCCAGCGGACTAGCGGGGAGCACAGATACGCAGTATTTT
CDR3: CASGLAGSTDTQYF

D: -
size: -
V: TRBV10-3
J: TRBJ2-2
DNA: TGTGCCATCAGTGAGGGCAGATCCGGGGAGCTGTTTTTT
CDR3: CAISEGRSGELFF

D: -
size: -
V: TRBV10-1
J: TRBJ2-1
DNA: TGCGCCAGCACCTCCGGCAGGGGACACTCCTACAATGAGCAGTTCTTC
CDR3: CASTSGRGHSYNEQFF

D: -
size: -
V: TRBV5-8
J: TRBJ1-4
DNA: TGTGCCAGCAGCTGGCACGGGGGGCGCAATGAAAAACTGTTTTTT
CDR3: CASSWHGGRNEKLFF

D: TRBD1
size: few
V: TRBV28
J: TRBJ1-2
DNA: TGTGCCAGCGACCAGGGGGCCAATGGCTACACCTTC
CDR3: CASDQGANGYTF

D: TRBD2
size: -
V: TRBV29-1
J: TRBJ2-7
DNA: TGCAGCGTCCGCGGGACTAGCGGGGGAATCGAGCAGTACTTC
CDR3: CSVRGTSGGIEQYF

D: -
size: -
V: TRBV13
J: TRBJ2-7
DNA: TGTGCCAGCAGCTTCATCAGGGCCTACGAGCAGTACTTC
CDR3: CASSFIRAYEQYF

D: -
size: -
V: TRBV10-1
J: TRBJ2-2
DNA: TGCGCCAGCAGTGATAGTCCTCATCGGGTCACCGGGGAGCTGTTTTTT
CDR3: CASSDSPHRVTGELFF

D: TRBD1
size: -
V: TRBV4-3
J: TRBJ1-2
DNA: TGCGCCAGCAGCCAAGATGTCAGGGGGAACTATGGCTACACCTTC
CDR3: CASSQDVRGNYGYTF

D: -
size: -
V: TRBV14
J: TRBJ1-4
DNA: TGTGCCAGCAGCCAGGTCCGAGGATATGAAAAACTGTTTTTT
CDR3: CASSQVRGYEKLFF

D: -
size: -
V: TRBV5-6
J: TRBJ2-1
DNA: TGTGCCAGCAGCCTTACAGAAAAGTACAATGAGCAGTTCTTC
CDR3: CASSLTEKYNEQFF

D: TRBD1
size: -
V: TRBV14
J: TRBJ1-1
DNA: TGTGCCAGCAGCCACCCCCGGACAGGGCGACCGAAAGAAGCTTTCTTT
CDR3: CASSHPRTGRPKEAFF

D: -
size: few
V: TRBV6-6
J: TRBJ1-5
DNA: TGTGCCAGCAGTTACTCACGAGGTTGGCCCCAGCATTTT
CDR3: CASSYSRGWPQHF

D: TRBD1
size: few
V: TRBV9
J: TRBJ1-3
DNA: TGTGCCAGCAGCCCAGATGACAGGGTCTCTGGAAACACCATATATTTT
CDR3: CASSPDDRVSGNTIYF

D: -
size: few
V: TRBV4-3
J: TRBJ1-2
DNA: TGCGCCAGCAGCCAGGGCGGGGGGGGAGGGGAAGATGGCTACACCTTC
CDR3: CASSQGGGGGEDGYTF

D: -
size: few
V: TRBV19
J: TRBJ2-7
DNA: TGTGCCAGTAGCAGCCCGCCACATGGGGGGGACACACATTACGAGCAGTACTTC
CDR3: CASSSPPHGGDTHYEQYF

D: -
size: -
V: TRBV19
J: TRBJ2-3
DNA: TGTGCCAGTAGGACCCCCCCGGGGGAGACAGATACGCAGTATTTT
CDR3: CASRTPPGETDTQYF

D: TRBD1
size: few
V: TRBV9
J: TRBJ2-1
DNA: TGTGCCAGCAGCGCGTTTAGACAGGGTAGAGAGCAGTTCTTC
CDR3: CASSAFRQGREQFF

D: TRBD2
size: -
V: TRBV18
J: TRBJ2-7
DNA: TGTGCCAGCTCACCACTCGTCGGCGGGAGCTCCTACGAGCAGTACTTC
CDR3: CASSPLVGGSSYEQYF

D: -
size: -
V: TRBV4-3
J: TRBJ2-1
DNA: TGCGCCAGCAGCCAAGATCGAGGTCCGAGAGCCTACAATGAGCAGTTCTTC
CDR3: CASSQDRGPRAYNEQFF

D: -
size: -
V: TRBV5-1
J: TRBJ1-5
DNA: TGCGCCAGCAGCTTGGGAGGACAGCTCAATCAGCCCCAGCATTTT
CDR3: CASSLGGQLNQPQHF

D: TRBD2
size: -
V: TRBV29-1
J: TRBJ2-5
DNA: TGCAGTGCTAGCGGGGGGGCCCAAGAGACCCAGTACTTC
CDR3: CSASGGAQETQYF

D: TRBD1
size: -
V: TRBV5-1
J: TRBJ2-2
DNA: TGCGCCAGCAGCTCAGGGGGAATTGTCGGGGAGCTGTTTTTT
CDR3: CASSSGGIVGELFF

D: -
size: -
V: TRBV7-9
J: TRBJ2-5
DNA: TGTGCCAGCAGCTTCCCAGGAGGTCCGCAAGAGACCCAGTACTTC
CDR3: CASSFPGGPQETQYF

D: -
size: -
V: TRBV12-5
J: TRBJ1-1
DNA: TGTGCTAGTGGTTTCGGGACTCCTTTCACTGAAGCTTTCTTT
CDR3: CASGFGTPFTEAFF

D: -
size: -
V: TRBV27
J: TRBJ1-2
DNA: TGTGCCAGCAGTTCACACCCTTCACGCCCTGATCGAAGGCGCGGTCGCTACACCTTC
CDR3: CASSSHPSRPDRRRGRYTF

D: -
size: -
V: TRBV5-6
J: TRBJ2-7
DNA: TGTGCCAGCACCCGAGGGGGGGCGGTTCAGTTCTACGAGCAGTACTTC
CDR3: CASTRGGAVQFYEQYF